The 24 T cell receptor beta chains presented below share a single source sample, sequenced in a study of cytomegalovirus exposure and HLA in healthy donors. The PCR contained 60 Vbeta and 13 Jbeta primers. Sequencing used immunoSEQ multiplex PCR; TCRdb keeps in-frame clones, though not all of them. The sample records 200,000 to 300,000 clones, 82% being singletons. The sample comprised PBMCs. These receptor sequences come from a woman aged 40 to 50 in good health and CMV-seropositive.

V gene TRBV4-2 combines with J gene TRBJ2-7; D remains unclear. The length of the CDR3 is 15 residues. Germline V gives CDR1 LGHNA, CDR2 YNFKEQ. V was clipped by 0 bases and J by 1 base, with 10 bases between them. CDR3 loop: CASSQEISSSYEQYF. In nucleotides, the CDR3 is TGTGCCAGCAGCCAAGAAATAAGCTCGTCCTACGAGCAGTACTTC.

The chain has TRBV6-4 and TRBJ1-1; 9 nucleotides line up with TRBD1. The length of the CDR3 is 14 residues. The V gene's germline CDR1 is MRHNA and CDR2 SNTAGT. V trimming: 6 bases; J trimming: 4 bases; junction bases outside the gene matches: 6. In nucleotides, the CDR3 is TGTGCCAGCAGAGAAAGGGACAGGGCCACTGAAGCTTTCTTT. It is translated as CASRERDRATEAFF.

CDR3 protein: CAWRDYSHGTENTIYF. DNA of the CDR3: TGTGCCTGGAGGGACTACAGTCATGGCACTGAAAACACCATATATTTT. This chain uses TRBV30 with TRBJ1-3; no reliable D call. Trimming cost V 3 bases and J 6 bases, with 21 bases left between them. CDR3 size: 16 residues. In germline, CDR1 is GTSNPN, CDR2 SVGIG (reference sequence). Looking up the rest from reference TRBV30 and TRBJ1-3 gives the full variable domain: SQTIHQWPATLVQPVGSPLSLECTVEGTSNPNLYWYRQAAGRGLQLLFYSVGIGQISSEVPQNLSASRPQDRQFILSSKKLLLSDSGFYLCAWRDYSHGTENTIYFGEGSWLTVV.

This clone came up once. The V and J genes are TRBV19 and TRBJ2-2, with D possibly being TRBD2 (6 bases). Germline CDR1 LNHDA, CDR2 SQIVND (reference sequence). This CDR3 contains 13 residues. Trimming cost V 6 bases and J 4 bases, with 9 bases left between them. The CDR3 spells CASSGGLTGELFF. CDR3 DNA: TGTGCCAGTAGCGGGGGACTCACCGGGGAGCTGTTTTTT.

The gene calls are TRBV29-1 and TRBJ2-1; maybe TRBD1 (6 bases). Looked up from germline, CDR1 is SQVTM and CDR2 is ANQGSEA. V was trimmed by 7 bases and J by 5 bases, leaving 18 bases between them. The CDR3 runs to 14 residues. Here the CDR3 DNA reads TGCAGCGCCTGGTCCCGGACAGCAAACAATGAGCAGTTCTTC. It is translated as CSAWSRTANNEQFF.

The chain couples TRBV6-6 to TRBJ2-4; tentatively, D is TRBD2 (5 bases). The germline V gene encodes CDR1 MNHNY and CDR2 SVGAGI (reference sequence). V lost 6 bases and J 8 bases, leaving 14 bases between the germline ends. The CDR3 is 13 amino acids. The CDR3 spells CASRKDPRDIQYF. The CDR3 DNA sequence: TGTGCCAGCAGAAAGGACCCGCGGGACATTCAGTACTTC.

This clone has only a few counts. This chain uses TRBV10-2 with TRBJ2-5; D may be TRBD1 (6 bases). The germline CDR1 and CDR2 sequences are WSHSY and SAAADI. Trimming removed 3 bases at V and 1 base at J, with 9 bases between. The CDR3 consists of 14 residues. The CDR3 coding sequence is TGCGCCAGCAGTGACGGCAGGGGCCAAGAGACCCAGTACTTC. It codes for CASSDGRGQETQYF.

This rearrangement joins TRBV5-1 to TRBJ1-1, with 8 positions matching TRBD1. V dropped 7 bases and J dropped 4; count of bases not matched to a gene: 3. The CDR3 spans 12 residues. CDR1 and CDR2 (germline): SGHRS, YFSETQ. CDR3 bases: TGCGCCAGCGGCACAGGGGGCACTGAAGCTTTCTTT. Translation gives CASGTGGTEAFF.

V is TRBV9 and J is TRBJ2-5, with TRBD2 as a possible D gene (5 bases). There are 15 residues in the CDR3. CDR1 is SGDLS, CDR2 YYNGEE, per germline. V lost 2 bases to trimming and J lost 4 bases, with 15 bases between them. In DNA, the CDR3 is TGTGCCAGCAGCGTTCGGTGGCTAGCCGGAGAGACCCAGTACTTC. It yields the protein CASSVRWLAGETQYF.

CDR3 DNA sequence: TGTGCCACCGCCCCGGGACACCAATCCTACGAGCAGTACTTC. The encoded protein is CATAPGHQSYEQYF. The V call is TRBV7-3, the J call TRBJ2-7, with a possible D match to TRBD1 (6 bases). Looked up from germline, CDR1 is SGHTA and CDR2 is FQGTGA. The CDR3 runs to 14 residues. Trimming left V 10 bases short and J 1 base short, with 17 bases between.

V is TRBV5-8 and J is TRBJ2-3; no reliable D call. Between the trimmed V and J ends, which lost 4 bases and 2 bases, there was a span of 11 bases. In germline, CDR1 is SGHTS, CDR2 YDEGEE. The CDR3 extends over 14 amino acids. DNA for the CDR3: TGTGCCAGCAGCCTCTTCGAACACACAGATACGCAGTATTTT. This codes for CASSLFEHTDTQYF.

The genes are TRBV7-8 and TRBJ1-2; 12 bases are a match to TRBD1. CDR1 and CDR2 from the germline V gene are SGHVS and FQNEAQ. The ends lost 4 bases at V and 8 bases at J; junction bases unmatched: 8. This CDR3 comprises 15 residues. The CDR3 nucleotides are TGTGCCAGCAGCTCGAGGGGACAGGGGGCGTGGGGCTACACCTTC. The encoded protein is CASSSRGQGAWGYTF.

The chain links TRBV5-1 to TRBJ1-1, with D perhaps TRBD1 (6 bases). V shed 0 bases and J shed 1 base, with 10 bases lying between them. This CDR3 spans 15 amino acids. CDR1 and CDR2 from the germline V gene are SGHRS and YFSETQ. The chain's CDR3 is CASSLGGTRNTEAFF. In DNA form, the CDR3 reads TGCGCCAGCAGCTTGGGGGGGACACGGAACACTGAAGCTTTCTTT.

This clone was seen only once. The genes are TRBV13 and TRBJ2-3, with D hard to call. Between the trimmed V and J ends, which lost 5 bases and 5 bases, there was a span of 23 bases. In germline, CDR1 is PRHDT, CDR2 FYEKMQ (reference sequence). The CDR3 totals 17 residues. CDR3 DNA: TGTGCCAGCAGCGCTATTGACCTCCTATCAACAGAAGATACGCAGTATTTT. Protein: CASSAIDLLSTEDTQYF. The variable domain in full, with the rest retrieved from reference TRBV13 and TRBJ2-3, is AAGVIQSPRHLIKEKRETATLKCYPIPRHDTVYWYQQGPGQDPQFLISFYEKMQSDKGSIPDRFSAQQFSDYHSELNMSSLELGDSALYFCASSAIDLLSTEDTQYFGPGTRLTVL.

This clone has more than one count but fewer than ten. The genes are TRBV5-1 and TRBJ2-7; 7 bases align to TRBD1. V was clipped by 4 bases and J by 2 bases; unmatched bases: 6. The CDR3 totals 14 residues. Germline V lookup: CDR1 SGHRS, CDR2 YFSETQ. CDR3 residues: CASSPRTGAYEQYF. The CDR3 DNA sequence: TGCGCCAGCAGCCCCCGGACAGGCGCCTACGAGCAGTACTTC.

The chain links TRBV7-8 to TRBJ1-5; D gene unclear. Germline V gene lookup returns CDR1 SGHVS and CDR2 FQNEAQ. V shed 0 bases and J shed 11 bases, with 20 bases lying between them. This CDR3 is 16 amino acids long. CDR3 sequence reads: CASSLAIAHLQQSQHF. CDR3 DNA sequence: TGTGCCAGCAGCTTAGCGATAGCCCACCTTCAGCAGTCCCAGCATTTT.

This clone was counted a few times. This chain joins TRBV9 and TRBJ2-3; the D gene is possibly TRBD1 (7 bases). There are 11 residues in the CDR3. The V gene's germline CDR1 is SGDLS and CDR2 YYNGEE. V dropped 7 bases and J dropped 8 bases, with 11 bases sitting between them. This CDR3 reads CASQQGGTQYF. The CDR3 DNA reads as TGTGCCAGCCAGCAGGGGGGTACGCAGTATTTT.

The chain joins TRBV28 to TRBJ2-5, with D unclear. Looked up from germline, CDR1 is MDHEN and CDR2 is SYDVKM. The CDR3 is 12 amino acids. Trimming left V 6 bases short and J 2 bases short, with 7 bases between. The CDR3 sequence is CASRQTQETQYF. CDR3 bases: TGTGCCAGCAGGCAGACACAAGAGACCCAGTACTTC. Based on the CDR3 plus reference TRBV28 and TRBJ2-5, the full variable domain is DVKVTQSSRYLVKRTGEKVFLECVQDMDHENMFWYRQDPGLGLRLIYFSYDVKMKEKGDIPEGYSVSREKKERFSLILESASTNQTSMYLCASRQTQETQYFGPGTRLLVL.

Here the CDR3 DNA reads TGTGCCAGTAGACAGGCGAACACTGAAGCTTTCTTT. Translating gives CASRQANTEAFF. The rearrangement uses TRBV6-5 and TRBJ1-1, with D perhaps TRBD1 (6 bases). The ends were cut back, 9 bases at V and 1 base at J, with 9 bases in the middle. Germline values: CDR1 MNHEY, CDR2 SVGAGI. The CDR3 spans 12 residues.

This clone showed up just once. V usage is TRBV5-1 and J usage is TRBJ2-7, with D unresolved. V lost 0 bases and J 6 bases, leaving 4 bases between the germline ends. CDR3 length equals 11 residues. Per the germline V gene, CDR1 is SGHRS and CDR2 is YFSETQ. The CDR3 sequence is CASSLELEQYF. Here the CDR3 DNA reads TGCGCCAGCAGCTTGGAACTCGAGCAGTACTTC.

This chain joins TRBV7-9 and TRBJ1-6; no firm D call. The CDR3 is made up of 11 amino acids. Germline CDR1 is SEHNR and CDR2 is FQNEAQ (reference sequence). V shed 4 bases and J shed 12 bases, with 7 bases lying between them. The CDR3 nucleotides read TGTGCCAGCAGCTCCGGGGTACCCCTCCACTTT. Protein sequence: CASSSGVPLHF. Full variable domain (rest looked up from reference TRBV7-9 and TRBJ1-6): DTGVSQNPRHKITKRGQNVTFRCDPISEHNRLYWYRQTLGQGPEFLTYFQNEAQLEKSRLLSDRFSAERPKGSFSTLEIQRTEQGDSAMYLCASSSGVPLHFGNGTRLTVT.

The chain couples TRBV5-4 to TRBJ1-2; a weak D match, TRBD1 (5 bases). Trimming stripped 1 base from V and 10 bases from J, with 17 bases between. Germline loops: CDR1 SGHNT, CDR2 YYREEE (reference sequence). This CDR3 comprises 14 residues. This chain's CDR3 is CASSLRQPSMDYTF. The CDR3 region has the DNA TGTGCCAGCAGCTTGAGACAGCCGTCTATGGACTACACCTTC.

The V call is TRBV7-3, the J call TRBJ2-3; 10 bases are a match to TRBD2. The V gene end was trimmed by 3 bases and the J gene end by 0 bases; junction bases not matched to a gene: 0. This CDR3 spans 15 amino acids. Germline CDR1 is SGHTA and CDR2 is FQGTGA. DNA for the CDR3: TGTGCCAGCAGCTTTAGCGGGGGGAGCACAGATACGCAGTATTTT. It codes for CASSFSGGSTDTQYF.

This chain links TRBV4-2 with TRBJ2-1, with TRBD2 matching 7 bases. Germline V gene sequence: CDR1 LGHNA, CDR2 YNFKEQ. This CDR3 has 15 residues. After removal of 0 bases from V and 8 bases from J, the junction contained 7 bases not matched to a gene. CDR3 nucleotides: TGTGCCAGCAGCCAAGATCGGGGGAGGGTTCATGAGCAGTTCTTC. It yields the protein CASSQDRGRVHEQFF.